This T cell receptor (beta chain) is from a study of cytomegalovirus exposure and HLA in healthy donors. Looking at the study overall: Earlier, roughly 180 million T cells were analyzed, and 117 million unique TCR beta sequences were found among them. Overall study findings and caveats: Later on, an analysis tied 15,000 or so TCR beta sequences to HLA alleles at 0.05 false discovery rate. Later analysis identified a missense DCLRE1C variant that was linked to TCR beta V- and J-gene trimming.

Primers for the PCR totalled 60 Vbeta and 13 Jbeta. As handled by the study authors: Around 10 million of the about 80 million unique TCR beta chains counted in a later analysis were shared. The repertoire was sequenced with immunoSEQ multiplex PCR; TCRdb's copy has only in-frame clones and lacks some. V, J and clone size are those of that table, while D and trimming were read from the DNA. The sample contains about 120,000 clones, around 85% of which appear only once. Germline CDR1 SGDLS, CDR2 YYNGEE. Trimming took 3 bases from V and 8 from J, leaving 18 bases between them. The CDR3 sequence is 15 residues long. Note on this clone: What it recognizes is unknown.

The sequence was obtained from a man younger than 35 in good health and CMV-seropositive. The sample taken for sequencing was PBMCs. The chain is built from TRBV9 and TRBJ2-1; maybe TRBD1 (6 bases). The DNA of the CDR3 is TGTGCCAGCAGCGAGAGGGCAGGGGCCTTCGATGAGCAGTTCTTC. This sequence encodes CASSERAGAFDEQFF.